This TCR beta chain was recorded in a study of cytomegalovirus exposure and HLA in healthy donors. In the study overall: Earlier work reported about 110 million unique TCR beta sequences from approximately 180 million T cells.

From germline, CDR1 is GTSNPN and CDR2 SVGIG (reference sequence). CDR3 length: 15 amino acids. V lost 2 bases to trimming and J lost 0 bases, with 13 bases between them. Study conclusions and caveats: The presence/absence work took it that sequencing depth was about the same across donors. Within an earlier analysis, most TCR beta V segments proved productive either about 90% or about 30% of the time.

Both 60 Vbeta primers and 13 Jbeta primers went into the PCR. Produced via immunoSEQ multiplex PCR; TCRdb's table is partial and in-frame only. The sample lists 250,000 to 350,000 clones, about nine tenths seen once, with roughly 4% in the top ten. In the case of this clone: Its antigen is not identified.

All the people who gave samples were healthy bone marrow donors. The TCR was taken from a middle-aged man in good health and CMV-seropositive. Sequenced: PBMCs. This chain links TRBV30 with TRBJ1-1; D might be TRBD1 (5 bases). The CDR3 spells CAWSKQATMNTEAFF. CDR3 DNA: TGTGCCTGGAGTAAACAGGCAACTATGAACACTGAAGCTTTCTTT.